These 19 T cell receptor beta chains share one sample of origin, sequenced in a study of T cell responses to AZD1222 COVID-19 vaccine. Clones were read by immunoSEQ multiplex PCR, and TCRdb kept only the in-frame ones, dropping some. The sample includes roughly 130,000 clones, around 89% seen only once; the top ten take approximately 3.1%. The specimen comprised peripheral blood, sampled on day 0 of AZD1222 vaccination. These receptors were taken from an adult in good health.

The rearrangement links TRBV10-3 to TRBJ2-1; TRBD1 matches at 7 bases. The germline V gene has CDR1 ENHRY and CDR2 SYGVKD. J lost 2 bases, V lost 4 bases, and 5 bases had no gene match. The CDR3 runs 15 residues. CDR3 region: CAISATGEPYNEQFF. For the CDR3, the DNA is TGTGCCATCAGTGCTACAGGGGAACCCTACAATGAGCAGTTCTTC.

J is TRBJ1-2 and V is TRBV2; D is perhaps TRBD1 (6 bases). The germline CDR1 and CDR2 sequences are SNHLY and FYNNEI. V was clipped by 11 bases and J by 7 bases, with 17 bases between them. The length of the CDR3 is 12 residues. DNA for the CDR3: TGTGCCGTCGGTGGGGGCTGGACTGGCTACACCTTC. Protein sequence: CAVGGGWTGYTF.

This rearrangement joins TRBV29-1 to TRBJ1-1; the D is unclear. Between the trimmed V and J ends, which lost 1 base and 8 bases, there was a span of 8 bases. In germline, CDR1 is SQVTM, CDR2 ANQGSEA. This CDR3 is 11 amino acids long. In DNA, the CDR3 is TGCAGCGTTGAAGGCCCGGAAGAAGCTTTCTTT. Its translation is CSVEGPEEAFF.

The V gene is TRBV6-5, the J gene TRBJ1-5; D not certain. The ends were cut back, 6 bases at V and 6 bases at J, with 9 bases in the middle. CDR1 is MNHEY and CDR2 is SVGAGI in the germline V gene. This CDR3 has 12 residues. The CDR3 DNA sequence: TGTGCCAGCAGCAGTCGGAGTCAGCCCCAGCATTTT. Amino acid sequence: CASSSRSQPQHF.

The J gene is TRBJ2-3, the V gene TRBV11-2; D is perhaps TRBD2 (6 bases). The CDR3 is 16 amino acids. Germline V gene lookup returns CDR1 SGHAT and CDR2 FQNNGV. V lost 2 bases and J lost 5, with 17 bases in between. CDR3 bases: TGTGCCAGCAGCTTACGCGTTAGCGGAACACTAGATACGCAGTATTTT. It encodes CASSLRVSGTLDTQYF.

The sample holds a few counts of this clone. This chain joins TRBV5-6 and TRBJ1-2; 7 bases map to TRBD1. Germline CDR1 SGHDT, CDR2 YYEEEE. V lost 5 bases, J lost 4 bases, and 14 bases stayed unmatched. The CDR3 consists of 16 residues. CDR3 coding DNA: TGTGCCAGCAGGGAGGGGGCACCGTCCTTACGCTATGGCTACACCTTC. Translation gives CASREGAPSLRYGYTF.

The CDR3 is CATSDPGTGYNQPQHF. The CDR3 nucleotides read TGTGCCACCAGTGACCCCGGGACAGGGTACAATCAGCCCCAGCATTTT. The V gene is TRBV24-1, the J gene TRBJ1-5; TRBD1 aligns across 9 bases. CDR1 KGHDR and CDR2 SFDVKD come from the germline V gene. With V trimmed by 4 bases and J by 3 bases, 6 bases remained unmatched. The CDR3 is 16 residues long.

The rearrangement joins TRBV28 to TRBJ1-2; 7 bases agree with TRBD1. With V trimmed by 5 bases and J by 3 bases, 3 bases remained unmatched. This CDR3 is built from 13 residues. Germline CDR1 is MDHEN and CDR2 is SYDVKM. The CDR3 reads CASSPTGDYGYTF. The CDR3 DNA reads as TGTGCCAGCAGTCCAACAGGGGACTATGGCTACACCTTC.

This CDR3 reads CASSSDRGYEQYF. The CDR3, as DNA: TGTGCCAGCAGTAGTGACAGGGGGTACGAGCAGTACTTC. The V gene is TRBV2, the J gene TRBJ2-7, with TRBD1 identical over 9 bases. This CDR3 comprises 13 residues. V dropped 5 bases and J dropped 4; count of bases not matched to a gene: 3. Per germline, CDR1 SNHLY and CDR2 FYNNEI.

V usage is TRBV2 and J usage is TRBJ1-2; D uncertain. Germline-derived CDR1 and CDR2 are SNHLY and FYNNEI. V was cut by 10 bases and J by 4 bases, with 16 bases left in between. The CDR3 runs to 13 residues. CDR3 amino acids: CATPVEFRYGYTF. The CDR3 DNA follows: TGTGCCACTCCGGTAGAGTTCCGCTATGGCTACACCTTC. Full variable domain (rest looked up from reference TRBV2 and TRBJ1-2): EPEVTQTPSHQVTQMGQEVILRCVPISNHLYFYWYRQILGQKVEFLVSFYNNEISEKSEIFDDQFSVERPDGSNFTLKIRSTKLEDSAMYFCATPVEFRYGYTFGSGTRLTVV.

V usage is TRBV10-1 and J usage is TRBJ1-1, with TRBD1 as a possible D gene (6 bases). The CDR3 covers 15 residues. Germline V gene sequence: CDR1 WNHNN, CDR2 SYGVQD (reference sequence). V lost 6 bases and J 1 base, leaving 15 bases between the germline ends. CDR3 bases: TGCGCCAGCAGGAACCCGGACAGCCCGAACACTGAAGCTTTCTTT. This gives the protein CASRNPDSPNTEAFF.

This rearrangement joins TRBV29-1 to TRBJ1-4; weak D call: TRBD1 (5 bases). Germline loops: CDR1 SQVTM, CDR2 ANQGSEA. The CDR3 has 16 residues. V was trimmed by 1 base and J by 2 bases, leaving 14 bases between them. The CDR3 DNA reads as TGCAGCGTTGAAGCTGAAGACAGTAGGACTAATGAAAAACTGTTTTTT. This sequence encodes CSVEAEDSRTNEKLFF. The whole variable domain, remainder taken from reference TRBV29-1 and TRBJ1-4, is SAVISQKPSRDICQRGTSLTIQCQVDSQVTMMFWYRQQPGQSLTLIATANQGSEATYESGFVIDKFPISRPNLTFSTLTVSNMSPEDSSIYLCSVEAEDSRTNEKLFFGSGTQLSVL.

V usage is TRBV28 and J usage is TRBJ1-2; no firm D call. The germline gives CDR1 MDHEN, CDR2 SYDVKM. The CDR3 is made up of 13 amino acids. V lost 3 bases and J lost 4, with 9 bases in between. CDR3 sequence (DNA): TGTGCCAGCAGTTTTATGAGAACCTATGGCTACACCTTC. It is translated as CASSFMRTYGYTF.

This clone was seen many times. The chain combines TRBV3-1 (or the pseudogene TRBV3-2) with TRBJ2-2; 8 bases fit TRBD2. The CDR3 contains 16 residues. CDR1 and CDR2 (germline): LGHDT, YNNKEL (reference sequence). The J segment lost 3 bases and the V segment lost 3 bases, leaving 6 bases of the junction unmatched. CDR3 loop: CASSHPLADHTGELFF. CDR3 coding DNA: TGTGCCAGCAGCCACCCACTAGCGGATCACACCGGGGAGCTGTTTTTT.

This clone was recorded only once. The chain is built from TRBV6-4 and TRBJ2-1; the match to TRBD2 covers 11 bases. The junction had 5 bases not matched to a gene; V was cut back by 6 bases and J by 4 bases. The CDR3 runs to 15 residues. Germline V lookup: CDR1 MRHNA, CDR2 SNTAGT. Written as DNA, the CDR3 is TGTGCCAGCAGCGCCGGGACTAGCGGATACAATGAGCAGTTCTTC. Its translation is CASSAGTSGYNEQFF.

The chain combines TRBV7-2 with TRBJ2-5; 9 nucleotides align to TRBD2. CDR3 length: 16 amino acids. Trimming at V came to 0 bases and at J to 4 bases, leaving 6 bases not matched to a gene. Germline V gene data show CDR1 as SGHTA and CDR2 as FQGNSA. The CDR3 bases are TGTGCCAGCAGCTTAGCGCCGTTGCGGGGGGGAGAGACCCAGTACTTC. This codes for CASSLAPLRGGETQYF.

J is TRBJ1-4 and V is TRBV10-3, with D possibly matching TRBD1 (6 bases). The germline V gene has CDR1 ENHRY and CDR2 SYGVKD. This CDR3 spans 13 amino acids. Deletions cut 7 bases from V and 8 bases from J, with 14 bases between. The CDR3 DNA is TGTGCCATCAACGACAGCCAGGGGGAAAAACTGTTTTTT. Amino acids: CAINDSQGEKLFF.

CDR3 amino acids: CASSDHSNQPQHF. The CDR3 DNA reads TGTGCCAGCAGTGATCATAGCAATCAGCCCCAGCATTTT. This chain joins TRBV2 and TRBJ1-5; D uncertain. The CDR3 is made up of 13 amino acids. From germline, CDR1 is SNHLY and CDR2 FYNNEI. Trimming pared 3 bases from V and 0 bases from J, leaving 3 bases between.

This clone was recorded once. V usage is TRBV5-1 and J usage is TRBJ2-3, with 10 bases identical to TRBD2. The length of the CDR3 is 15 residues. Per germline, CDR1 SGHRS and CDR2 YFSETQ. V shed 7 bases, J shed 4 bases, and the junction held 9 bases outside the gene matches. CDR3 DNA sequence: TGCGCCAGCGGCCGGGCTAGCGGGAGTGCAGATACGCAGTATTTT. Translated, it gives CASGRASGSADTQYF.